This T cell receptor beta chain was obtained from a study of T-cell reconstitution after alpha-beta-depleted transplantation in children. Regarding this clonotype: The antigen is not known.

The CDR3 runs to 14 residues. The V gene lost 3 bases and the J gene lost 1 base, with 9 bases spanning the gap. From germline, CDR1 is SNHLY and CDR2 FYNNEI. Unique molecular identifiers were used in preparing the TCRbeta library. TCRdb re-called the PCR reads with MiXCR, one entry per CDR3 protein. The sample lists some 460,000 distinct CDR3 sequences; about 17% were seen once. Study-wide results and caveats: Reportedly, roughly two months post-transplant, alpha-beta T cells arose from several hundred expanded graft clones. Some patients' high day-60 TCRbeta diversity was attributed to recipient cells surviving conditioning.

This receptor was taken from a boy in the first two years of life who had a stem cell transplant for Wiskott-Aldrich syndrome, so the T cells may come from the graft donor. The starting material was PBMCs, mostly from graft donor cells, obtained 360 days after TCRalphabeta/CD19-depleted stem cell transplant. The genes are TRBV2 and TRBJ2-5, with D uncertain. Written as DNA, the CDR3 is TGTGCCAGCAGTGACCGGCAGCTCCAAGAGACCCAGTACTTC. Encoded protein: CASSDRQLQETQYF.